This TCR beta chain was sequenced for a study of shared clonotypes between healthy human individuals (dated by TCRdb to the early 2020s). In the study overall: The cohort comprised a couple of women and a few men aged 18 to 49 years. For each donor, three plates each were used for CD4 naive and CD4 memory, two plates were used for CD8 naive, and one plate was used for CD8 memory. The study deeply sequenced blood TCR repertoires of five healthy adults to estimate repertoire size and the extent of clonotype sharing between individuals. Different laboratories and diverse techniques were used to prepare libraries and sequence TCR repertoires, to increase sequencing depth and limit assay-specific biases. Each donor's leukapheresis produced roughly between roughly 0.9 and 9 billion PBMCs.

What the research found in general, with its limitations: Rarefaction of sorted-subset datasets indicated incomplete sequencing despite the large sequencing depth. The genetic and exposure-history diversity represented was limited by the small number of donors. Based on pairwise subsampling, the degree of clonotype sharing among donors was expected to be affected by sequencing depth. Larger estimated clonotype richness was generally found for naive subsets than for memory subsets. Sampling was limited to blood, and TCR repertoires in tissue likely differ from TCR repertoires in blood. Across a few donors, approximately 5% of naive CD4, 3% to 3.5% of naive CD8, about 2.3% of memory CD4, and about 0.44% of memory CD8 clonotypes were shared. Compared with non-shared clonotypes, clonotypes shared by all four sorted-subset donors had higher generation probabilities.

Details on this clone: Its antigen has not been determined. No base qualities exist here, and no much larger clone lies one base off it.

The CDR3 numbers 13 residues from cysteine through phenylalanine. Of all the DNA, just the CDR3 is kept, 39 bases in frame from base 1. Via the germline V gene, CDR1 is MGHRA and CDR2 YSYEKL. V loses 11 bases, J loses 8 bases, and the germline ends lie 21 bases apart. Using the deep immunoSEQ assay, multiplex PCR amplified TCR CDR3 regions from genomic DNA. Genomic DNA extracted from each cell subset was distributed evenly over all wells of several immunoSEQ 96-well plates, and each plate served as one replicate. For sorted subsets, each replicate PCR was loaded with about 0.2 ug genomic DNA, equivalent to about 30,000 T cell genomes. Purified libraries were quantified with a Qubit 3.0 fluorometer, sized on a Bioanalyzer 2100, and re-quantified with the KAPA Library Quantification kit. Every immunoSEQ 96-well plate was sequenced on a dedicated single-read 150-cycle Illumina NextSeq 550 flow cell. As for the original processing: The immunoSEQ output contained only junctional sequences without quality scores, so filtering could not match that applied to full-length reads. To assign V/J genes and CDR3, sequences were annotated using PyIR, a Python wrapper for IgBLAST v1.9, with IMGT germline references. Reads with weak V/J assignments (E-value above 1e-6), missing CDR3, stop codons, out-of-frame junctions, or ambiguous translated residues were removed. V3J clonotypes were defined by identical inferred V gene, J gene, and CDR3 amino acid sequence. Percentage overlap between repertoires was calculated by dividing the number of shared unique clonotypes by the size of the smaller repertoire. Repertoire richness was assessed with RTK rarefaction, the Chao1 estimator, and Recon v2.1 estimates of unobserved clonotypes. Generation probabilities were computed with OLGA for all TCRbeta clonotypes obtained by the gDNA method from several donors. The immuneACCESS repertoire file appears here via TCRdb, limited to in-frame rearrangements. These files lack a portion of the clones; in checked studies, under half of the deficit traces to unresolved V genes, and the cause of the others is not known. For V, J and clone size, that table is used; D and trimming come from the DNA. The sample includes approximately 2,000,000 clones, with under 95% observed a single time. The ten largest clonotypes hold approximately 0.4% of the sample.

The donors were healthy, HIV-negative adults with no recently reported acute infections or vaccinations. All donors were Caucasian adults living in Nashville, Tennessee, USA. CD4+ T cells were enriched by magnetic negative selection; naive cells were then positively selected on CD45RA, and the negative fraction formed the memory subset. Blood was collected by leukapheresis, and PBMCs were isolated by Ficoll-Histopaque density gradient centrifugation and then cryopreserved in liquid nitrogen vapor phase. Analytical flow cytometry was used to check the purity and quantity of every magnetically sorted T cell population. Genomic DNA was isolated from every sorted fraction and measured by UV absorbance on a Nanodrop 2000c.

The sequencing sample was made of naive CD4+ T cells from PBMCs. This specimen's cell subset or site label, per the study, means: CD45RA+ positively selected. The chain is assembled from TRBV4-1 and TRBJ1-1; no D gene is confidently identified. The clonotype comes from a man between 18 and 29 years old in good health. Some clones in this sample may be carry-over from other donors' samples. The DNA is as follows: TGCGCCTCCCTCAGTGGGATCTCGGGGGAAGCTTTCTTT. Translated, it reads CASLSGISGEAFF.